This T cell receptor (beta chain) was identified in a study of T cell responses to AZD1222 COVID-19 vaccine. Across the whole study: Samples with a second dose at about 4 or about 12 weeks were pooled together.

A word on this clone: The antigen remains unidentified. Other nucleotide sequences from this sample produce the same CDR3.

Generated by immunoSEQ multiplex PCR, the TCRdb table keeps only in-frame clones and is missing some. The table shows about 160,000 clones, with 85% to 95% occurring only once. Germline-derived CDR1 and CDR2 are SEHNR and FQNEAQ (reference sequence). Unmatched junction bases numbered 5, after V lost 6 bases and J lost 4 bases. This CDR3 comprises 13 residues. Points from the study as a whole: It was only after the peak T cell response that any repertoires were sampled. The study identified only a handful of AZD1222 recipients as seropositive at baseline.

The chain combines TRBV7-9 with TRBJ1-2, with TRBD1 matching 7 bases. The sequence was collected from an adult in good health. Material: peripheral blood, obtained on day 0 of AZD1222 vaccination. The CDR3 spells CASSRDSSYGYTF. The CDR3 region has the DNA TGTGCCAGCAGTCGGGACAGTTCCTATGGCTACACCTTC.